This TCR beta chain was retrieved from a study of early T cells in non-severe SARS-CoV-2 infection. Attachment of unique molecular identifiers to individual cDNA molecules was performed. In TCRdb, the 5' RACE reads were re-called with MiXCR into one record per CDR3 protein. The sample shows about 33,000 distinct CDR3 sequences, about 7% of them seen only once. The CDR3 has 18 residues. V was trimmed by 4 bases and J by 0 bases, leaving 16 bases between them. The gene calls are TRBV23-1 and TRBJ2-6; possibly TRBD2 for D (5 bases). TRBV23-1 is placed among ORFs of uncertain function. The material sequenced was whole blood. The receptor comes from an adult who was a healthcare worker with PCR-confirmed SARS-CoV-2 infection or an uninfected control (not recorded which). In nucleotides, the CDR3 is TGCGCCAGCAGTCTTATCCTCGGGGTTAGCTCTGGGGCCAACGTCCTGACTTTC. Amino acid sequence: CASSLILGVSSGANVLTF.